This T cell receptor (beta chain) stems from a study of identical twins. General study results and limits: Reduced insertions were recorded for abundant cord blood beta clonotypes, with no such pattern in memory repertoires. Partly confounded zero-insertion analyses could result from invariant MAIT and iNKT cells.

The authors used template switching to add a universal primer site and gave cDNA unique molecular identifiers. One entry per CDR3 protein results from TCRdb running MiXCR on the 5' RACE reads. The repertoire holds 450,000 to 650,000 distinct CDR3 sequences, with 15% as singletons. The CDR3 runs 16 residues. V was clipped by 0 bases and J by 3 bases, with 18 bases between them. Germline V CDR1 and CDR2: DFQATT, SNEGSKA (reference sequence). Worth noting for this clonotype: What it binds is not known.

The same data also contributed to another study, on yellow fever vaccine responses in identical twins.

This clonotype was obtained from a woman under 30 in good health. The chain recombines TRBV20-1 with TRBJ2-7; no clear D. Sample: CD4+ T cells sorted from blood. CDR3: CSARDSNNEHHYEQYF. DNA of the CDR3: TGCAGTGCTAGAGATTCGAATAATGAACACCACTACGAGCAGTACTTC.